One sample yielded the 16 T cell receptor beta chains listed below, sequenced in a study of cytomegalovirus exposure and HLA in healthy donors. PCR was performed using 60 Vbeta and 13 Jbeta primers. This table comes from immunoSEQ multiplex PCR, and its TCRdb copy is limited to in-frame clones, with some not included. The sample carries more than 130,000 clones, about 80% recorded once. Sequenced material: PBMCs. The receptors originated from a man aged 25 to 40 in good health and CMV-seronegative.

V and J are TRBV10-2 and TRBJ2-5, with 8 bases identical to TRBD1. The germline V gene encodes CDR1 WSHSY and CDR2 SAAADI. The CDR3 covers 13 residues. Losses at the gene ends were 3 bases for V and 5 bases for J; bases not matched to a gene: 2. CDR3 bases: TGCGCCAGCAGTGACAGGGGGCCGGAGACCCAGTACTTC. Its protein product is CASSDRGPETQYF.

This clone was seen more than once but under ten times. This chain joins TRBV10-3 and TRBJ1-4; TRBD1 matches 9 bases. V lost 5 bases, J lost 8 bases, and 9 bases stayed unmatched. This CDR3 contains 15 residues. The germline V gene encodes CDR1 ENHRY and CDR2 SYGVKD. This CDR3 reads CAISPDRGGSEKLFF. Written as DNA, the CDR3 is TGTGCCATCAGTCCGGACAGGGGAGGGAGCGAAAAACTGTTTTTT.

This rearrangement joins TRBV12-5 to TRBJ2-4; D might be TRBD1 (6 bases). The V gene lost 5 bases and the J gene lost 6 bases, with 14 bases spanning the gap. The CDR3 has 14 amino acids. Germline-derived CDR1 and CDR2 are LGHNT and FRNRAP. CDR3 loop: CASGRTASTNIQYF. CDR3 nucleotide sequence: TGTGCTAGTGGTCGGACAGCATCAACAAACATTCAGTACTTC.

The rearrangement uses TRBV5-1 and TRBJ2-5, with D maybe TRBD2 (6 bases). V shed 1 base and J shed 2 bases, with 12 bases lying between them. This CDR3 has 15 residues. Germline loops: CDR1 SGHRS, CDR2 YFSETQ. The CDR3 spells CASSLWLASQETQYF. The CDR3 DNA is TGCGCCAGCAGCTTGTGGCTAGCGTCTCAAGAGACCCAGTACTTC.

This sequence joins TRBV28 and TRBJ1-2; 8 bases match TRBD1. The trim removed 4 bases at V and 4 bases at J, leaving 17 bases unmatched. In germline, CDR1 is MDHEN, CDR2 SYDVKM. The CDR3 has 18 amino acids. CDR3 DNA sequence: TGTGCCAGCAGTTCACTTGGGACAGGCTTCGGGGGTGGCTATGGCTACACCTTC. Its protein is CASSSLGTGFGGGYGYTF.

The V gene is TRBV28, the J gene TRBJ1-1, with a tentative D call TRBD1 (6 bases). The germline V gene encodes CDR1 MDHEN and CDR2 SYDVKM. This CDR3 comprises 12 residues. The V end lost 5 bases, the J end lost 9 bases, and 13 bases lay between the germline ends. CDR3 in DNA: TGTGCCAGCAGTCAAAACAGGGACAAAGCTTTCTTT. This encodes CASSQNRDKAFF.

The chain uses TRBV28 and TRBJ2-7; 10 nucleotides agree with TRBD2. This CDR3 region has 14 residues. Germline CDR1 MDHEN, CDR2 SYDVKM. V shed 5 bases, J shed 4 bases, and the junction held 5 bases outside the gene matches. CDR3 in amino acids: CASSTSGVIYEQYF. In nucleotides, the CDR3 is TGTGCCAGCAGTACTAGCGGGGTTATATACGAGCAGTACTTC.

V usage is TRBV14 and J usage is TRBJ2-6; D perhaps matches TRBD2 (6 bases). V was shortened by 4 bases and J by 2 bases, with 12 bases between the two germline ends. The CDR3 has 16 residues. Per germline, CDR1 SGHDN and CDR2 FVKESK. The DNA for the CDR3 is TGTGCCAGCAGCCCGTACGGGGGAACTGGGGCCAACGTCCTGACTTTC. It specifies CASSPYGGTGANVLTF.

The rearrangement links TRBV5-6 to TRBJ1-1; tentatively, D is TRBD1 (5 bases). V gave up 2 bases and J gave up 7 bases, with 18 bases separating them. Per germline, CDR1 SGHDT and CDR2 YYEEEE. There are 15 residues in the CDR3. Here the CDR3 DNA reads TGTGCCAGCAGCTTCTATCGACAGCCAGACCGTGAAGCTTTCTTT. Encoded protein: CASSFYRQPDREAFF.

This chain connects TRBV11-3 to TRBJ1-5, with a tentative D call TRBD1 (6 bases). The germline V and J ends were trimmed by 3 bases and 7 bases, with 16 bases remaining between them. The CDR3 is made up of 15 amino acids. CDR1 and CDR2 from the germline V gene are SGHNT and YENEEA. Here the CDR3 reads CASSFLRRGFQPQHF. The CDR3 DNA reads TGTGCCAGCAGCTTCCTGCGCAGGGGTTTCCAGCCCCAGCATTTT.

The chain has TRBV6-1 and TRBJ1-1; D is possibly TRBD1 (5 bases). The V end was cut by 6 bases, the J end by 7 bases, with 18 bases between. The CDR3 length is 14 residues. CDR1 MNHNS and CDR2 SASEGT come from the germline V gene. Here the CDR3 DNA reads TGTGCCAGCAGCCGTTGGGTCGGGGGTGATGAAGCTTTCTTT. It codes for CASSRWVGGDEAFF.

The chain joins TRBV6-5 to TRBJ2-3, with a weak D call TRBD1 (5 bases). Trimming cost V 0 bases and J 8 bases, with 12 bases left between them. This CDR3 has 14 amino acids. Germline loops: CDR1 MNHEY, CDR2 SVGAGI. The CDR3 region is CASSYSPRAGTQYF. CDR3 sequence (DNA): TGTGCCAGCAGTTACTCACCCAGGGCCGGTACGCAGTATTTT.

The chain is built from TRBV9 and TRBJ1-1, with 11 bases that match TRBD1. CDR3 length: 15 residues. Germline V gene lookup returns CDR1 SGDLS and CDR2 YYNGEE. With V trimmed by 3 bases and J by 1 base, 2 bases remained unmatched. This CDR3 reads CASSGGTGGNTEAFF. The CDR3 nucleotides are TGTGCCAGCAGCGGGGGGACAGGGGGGAACACTGAAGCTTTCTTT.

This rearrangement joins TRBV5-1 to TRBJ2-2; TRBD1 matches 7 bases. Germline V lookup: CDR1 SGHRS, CDR2 YFSETQ. The CDR3 length is 15 residues. Trimming cost V 1 base and J 1 base; bases outside gene matches: 1. The CDR3: CASSLSGGNTGELFF. The DNA for the CDR3 is TGCGCCAGCAGCTTGTCAGGGGGGAACACCGGGGAGCTGTTTTTT.

The chain combines TRBV5-4 with TRBJ2-7; 7 bases line up with TRBD1. The CDR3 covers 14 residues. Germline V gene sequence: CDR1 SGHNT, CDR2 YYREEE (reference sequence). V lost 4 bases and J lost 6; bases outside the gene matches: 10. The CDR3 DNA reads as TGTGCCAGCAGCCAGGACAGGCAGATAGTCGAGCAGTACTTC. Residues: CASSQDRQIVEQYF.

This chain uses TRBV5-1 with TRBJ2-1; D is perhaps TRBD1 (6 bases). This CDR3 spans 13 amino acids. V was clipped by 0 bases and J by 10 bases, with 11 bases between them. Per the germline V gene, CDR1 is SGHRS and CDR2 is YFSETQ. This CDR3 reads CASSLAGAWEQFF. CDR3 bases: TGCGCCAGCAGCTTGGCAGGGGCCTGGGAGCAGTTCTTC.